This T cell receptor beta chain was identified in a study of T cell responses to AZD1222 COVID-19 vaccine. Sequencing was performed with immunoSEQ multiplex PCR; in TCRdb, only in-frame clones are kept and a portion is missing. The table records around 83,000 clones, under 95% of them present only once. Deletions cut 1 base from V and 5 bases from J, with 15 bases between. The CDR3 is 15 amino acids. From germline, CDR1 is MDHEN and CDR2 SYDVKM. General observations from the study: Only five to seven AZD1222 recipients tested seropositive at baseline.

A remark on this clone: The antigen is not known.

The sequencing here drew on peripheral blood, taken on day 0 of AZD1222 vaccination. The chain uses TRBV28 and TRBJ2-7; perhaps TRBD2 as D (5 bases). The sequence came from an adult in good health. In DNA form, the CDR3 reads TGTGCCAGCAGTTTATCCCCCGGGGAACGGGACGAGCAGTACTTC. This gives the protein CASSLSPGERDEQYF. Full variable domain (outside the CDR3, taken from reference TRBV28 and TRBJ2-7): DVKVTQSSRYLVKRTGEKVFLECVQDMDHENMFWYRQDPGLGLRLIYFSYDVKMKEKGDIPEGYSVSREKKERFSLILESASTNQTSMYLCASSLSPGERDEQYFGPGTRLTVT.